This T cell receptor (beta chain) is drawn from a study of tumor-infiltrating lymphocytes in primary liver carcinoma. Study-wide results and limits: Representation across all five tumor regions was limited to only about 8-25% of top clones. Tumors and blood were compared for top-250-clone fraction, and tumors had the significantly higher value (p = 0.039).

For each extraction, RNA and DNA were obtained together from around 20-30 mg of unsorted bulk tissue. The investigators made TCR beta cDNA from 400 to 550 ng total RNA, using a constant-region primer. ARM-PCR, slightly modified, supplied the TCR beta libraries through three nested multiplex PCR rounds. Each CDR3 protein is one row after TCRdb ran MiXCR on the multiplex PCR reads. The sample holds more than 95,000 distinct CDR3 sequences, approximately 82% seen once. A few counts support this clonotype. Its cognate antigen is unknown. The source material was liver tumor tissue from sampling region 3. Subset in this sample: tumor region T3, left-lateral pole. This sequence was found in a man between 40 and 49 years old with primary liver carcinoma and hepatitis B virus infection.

The CDR3 here is CVSSLARETQYF. The DNA of the CDR3 is TGTGTCAGTAGTTTAGCGCGGGAGACCCAGTACTTC. The rearrangement joins TRBV12-3 or TRBV12-4 to TRBJ2-5, with a weak D call TRBD2 (5 bases). This CDR3 region has 12 residues.